These T cell receptor beta chains were read from a single sample in a study of shared clonotypes between healthy human individuals. Using immunoSEQ multiplex PCR, the repertoire was profiled, and TCRdb retains in-frame clones only, with some absent. The table includes roughly 1 million clones, 75% to 85% detected once. The material sequenced was memory CD4+ T cells from PBMCs. These TCRs come from a man aged 18 to 29 in good health. Some clones in this sample may be carry-over from other donors' samples. CDR3s leave out the opening cysteine and the closing phenylalanine or tryptophan.

TRBV5-6	ASSPLADKNYNEQF
TRBV7-2	ASSPDDEQY
TRBV4-1	ASSRPGTGQNIQY
TRBV5-1	ASSESTLNTEAF
TRBV5-1	ASSLEAPIYEQY
TRBV25-1	ASRPRGSVGKLF
TRBV18	ASSPLSGYEQY
TRBV5-5	ASSLAISGNYGYT
TRBV6-1	ASAAAST
TRBV11-3	ATTRGVGSGANVLT
TRBV18	ASSPGGNGYT
TRBV7-3	ASSSLGQLSEQF
TRBV28	ASSSLGQVPWPQH
TRBV10-3	AAGSGSNGELF
TRBV19	ASSQDVGLGDTGELF